This T cell receptor beta chain came from a study of blood T cell repertoires in COVID-19. The junction had 2 bases not matched to a gene; V was cut back by 2 bases and J by 6 bases. Germline CDR1 and CDR2: LNHDA and SQIVND (reference sequence). The CDR3 is 15 residues long. Sequencing used immunoSEQ multiplex PCR; TCRdb keeps in-frame clones, though not all of them. The data hold roughly 78,000 clones, with roughly 89% observed a single time. The chain joins TRBV19 to TRBJ2-1; 12 bases match TRBD2. The TCR originated in a man aged 60 to 75 with acute or convalescent COVID-19. The sequencing input was peripheral blood. The CDR3 sequence: CASSIQLAGGNEQFF. The CDR3 region has the DNA TGTGCCAGTAGTATACAACTAGCGGGGGGCAATGAGCAGTTCTTC.